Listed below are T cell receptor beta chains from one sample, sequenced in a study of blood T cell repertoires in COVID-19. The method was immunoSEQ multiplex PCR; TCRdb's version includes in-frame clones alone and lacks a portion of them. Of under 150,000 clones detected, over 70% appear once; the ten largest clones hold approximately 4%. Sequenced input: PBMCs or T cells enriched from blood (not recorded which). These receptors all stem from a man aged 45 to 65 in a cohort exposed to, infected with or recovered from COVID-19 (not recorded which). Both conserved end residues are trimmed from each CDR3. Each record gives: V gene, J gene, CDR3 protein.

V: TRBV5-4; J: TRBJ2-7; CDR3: ASSLGDRSNEQY
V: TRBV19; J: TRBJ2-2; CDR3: ASSREGTDTGELF
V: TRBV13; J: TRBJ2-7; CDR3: ASRKRGVTYEQY
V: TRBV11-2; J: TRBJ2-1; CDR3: ASSASGGVINEQF
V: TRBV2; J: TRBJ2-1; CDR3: ASSDGGSSYNEQF
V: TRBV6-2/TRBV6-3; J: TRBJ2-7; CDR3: ASSPGLAGASSYEQY
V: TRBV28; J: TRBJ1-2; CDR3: ASSLGGYGYT
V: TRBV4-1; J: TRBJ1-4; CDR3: ASSQDPRRTPLSMMKLF
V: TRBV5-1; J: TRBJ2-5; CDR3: ASSLVGGGEETQY
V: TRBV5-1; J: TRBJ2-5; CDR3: ASSLIAGGLETQY
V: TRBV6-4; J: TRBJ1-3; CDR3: ASSDSWGTGRGNTIY
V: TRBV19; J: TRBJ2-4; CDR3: ASSLGSGTSGREAKNIQY
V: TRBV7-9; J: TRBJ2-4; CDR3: ASYAIAKNIQY
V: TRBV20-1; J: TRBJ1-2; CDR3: SAEGGNGYT
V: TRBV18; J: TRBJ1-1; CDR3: ASSPPAGEAF
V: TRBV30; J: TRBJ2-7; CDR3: AWRGSTGTGTSYYEQY
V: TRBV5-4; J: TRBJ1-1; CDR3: ASRLGGQSITEAF
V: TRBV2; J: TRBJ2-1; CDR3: AKRISGSYNEQF
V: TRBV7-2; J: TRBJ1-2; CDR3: ASRMSRDKNYGYT
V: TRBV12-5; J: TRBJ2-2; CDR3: ASGSGVGELF
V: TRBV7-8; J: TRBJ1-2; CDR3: ASSPVPDYGYT
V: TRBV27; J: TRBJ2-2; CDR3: ASSLYHGGLGPGELF
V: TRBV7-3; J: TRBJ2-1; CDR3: ASSLGLAGYNEQF